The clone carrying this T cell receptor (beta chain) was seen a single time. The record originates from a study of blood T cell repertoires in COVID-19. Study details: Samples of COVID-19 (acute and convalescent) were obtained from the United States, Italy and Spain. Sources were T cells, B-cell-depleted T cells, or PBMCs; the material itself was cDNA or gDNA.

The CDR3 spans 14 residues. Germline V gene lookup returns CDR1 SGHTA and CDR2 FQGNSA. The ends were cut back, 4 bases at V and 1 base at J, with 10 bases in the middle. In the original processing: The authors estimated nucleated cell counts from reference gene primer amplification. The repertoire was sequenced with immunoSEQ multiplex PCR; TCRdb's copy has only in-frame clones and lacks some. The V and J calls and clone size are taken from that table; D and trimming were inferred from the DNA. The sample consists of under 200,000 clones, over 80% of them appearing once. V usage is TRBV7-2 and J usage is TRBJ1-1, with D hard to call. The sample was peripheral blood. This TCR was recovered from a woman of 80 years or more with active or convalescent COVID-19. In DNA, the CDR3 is TGTGCCAGCAGCTCCCGCGGAACGAACACTGAAGCTTTCTTT. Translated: CASSSRGTNTEAFF.